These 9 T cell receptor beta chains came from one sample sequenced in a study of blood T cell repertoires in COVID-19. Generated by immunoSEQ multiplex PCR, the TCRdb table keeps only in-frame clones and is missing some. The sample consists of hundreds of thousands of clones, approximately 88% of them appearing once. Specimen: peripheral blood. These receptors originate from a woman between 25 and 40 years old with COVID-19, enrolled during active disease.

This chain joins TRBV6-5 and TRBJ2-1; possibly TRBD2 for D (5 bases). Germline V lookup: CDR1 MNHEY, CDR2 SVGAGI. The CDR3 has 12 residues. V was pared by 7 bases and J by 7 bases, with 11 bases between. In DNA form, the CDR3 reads TGTGCCAGCACATCGAGGGAAAATGAGCAGTTCTTC. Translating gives CASTSRENEQFF.

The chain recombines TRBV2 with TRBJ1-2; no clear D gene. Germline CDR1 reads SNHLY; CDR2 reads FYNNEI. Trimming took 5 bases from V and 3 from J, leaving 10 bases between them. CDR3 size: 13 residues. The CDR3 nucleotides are TGTGCCAGCAGTCTAACAGTAGACTATGGCTACACCTTC. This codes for CASSLTVDYGYTF.

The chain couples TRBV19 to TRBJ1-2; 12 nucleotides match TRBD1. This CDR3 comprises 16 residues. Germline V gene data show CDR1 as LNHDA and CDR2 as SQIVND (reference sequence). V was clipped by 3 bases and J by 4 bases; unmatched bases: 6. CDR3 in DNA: TGTGCCAGTAGTATTCGGGACAGGGGGCTTCCCTATGGCTACACCTTC. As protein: CASSIRDRGLPYGYTF.

For the CDR3, the DNA is TGTGCCTGGAGTGTAGCCCTCGAGCAGTACGTC. Its translation is CAWSVALEQYV. V gene TRBV30 combines with J gene TRBJ2-7, with no clear D. Trimming shortened V by 0 bases and J by 6 bases, and 6 bases separated the two germline ends. The germline V gene has CDR1 GTSNPN and CDR2 SVGIG (reference sequence). The CDR3 is 11 residues long.

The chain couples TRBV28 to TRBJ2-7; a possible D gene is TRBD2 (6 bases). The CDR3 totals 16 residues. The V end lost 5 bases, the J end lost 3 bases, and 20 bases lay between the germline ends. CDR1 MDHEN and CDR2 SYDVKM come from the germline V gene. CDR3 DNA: TGTGCCAGCAGTCCCCGGGTCGGGGGAACAATCTACGAGCAGTACTTC. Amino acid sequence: CASSPRVGGTIYEQYF.

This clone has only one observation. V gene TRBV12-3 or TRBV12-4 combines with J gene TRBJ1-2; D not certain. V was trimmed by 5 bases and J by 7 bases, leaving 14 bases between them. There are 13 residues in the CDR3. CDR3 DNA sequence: TGTGCCAGCAGTCTGCAAATTGGCTTTGGCTACACCTTC. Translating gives CASSLQIGFGYTF.

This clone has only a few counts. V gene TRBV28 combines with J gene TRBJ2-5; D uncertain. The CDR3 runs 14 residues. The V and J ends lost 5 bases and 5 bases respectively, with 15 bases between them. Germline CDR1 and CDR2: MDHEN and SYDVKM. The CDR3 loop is CASSPPRVFETQYF. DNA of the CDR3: TGTGCCAGCAGTCCCCCTCGGGTTTTTGAGACCCAGTACTTC.

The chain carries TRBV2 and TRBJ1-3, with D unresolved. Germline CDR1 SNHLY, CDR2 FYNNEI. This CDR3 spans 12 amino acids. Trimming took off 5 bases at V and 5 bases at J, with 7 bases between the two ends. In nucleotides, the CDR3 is TGTGCCAGCAGTAATACACGAAACACCATATATTTT. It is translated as CASSNTRNTIYF.

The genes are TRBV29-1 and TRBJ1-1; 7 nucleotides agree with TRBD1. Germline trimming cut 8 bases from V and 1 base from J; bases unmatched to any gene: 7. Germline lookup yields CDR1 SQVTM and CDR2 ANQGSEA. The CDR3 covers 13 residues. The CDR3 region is CSISRDRNTEAFF. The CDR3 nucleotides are TGCAGCATATCCCGGGACAGGAACACTGAAGCTTTCTTT.